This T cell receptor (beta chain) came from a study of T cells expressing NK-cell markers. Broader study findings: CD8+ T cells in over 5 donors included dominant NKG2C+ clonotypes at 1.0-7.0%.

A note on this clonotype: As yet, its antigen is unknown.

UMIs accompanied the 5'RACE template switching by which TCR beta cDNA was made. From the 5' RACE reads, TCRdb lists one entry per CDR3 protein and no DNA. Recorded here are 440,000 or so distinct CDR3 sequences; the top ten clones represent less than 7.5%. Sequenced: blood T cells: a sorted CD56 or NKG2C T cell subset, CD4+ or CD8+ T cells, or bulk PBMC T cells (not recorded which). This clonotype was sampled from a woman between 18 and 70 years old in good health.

This CDR3 reads CASSAAGFATNEKLFF. The gene calls are TRBV25-1 and TRBJ1-4. The CDR3 extends over 16 amino acids. The germline gives CDR1 MGHDK, CDR2 SYGVNS. Based on the CDR3 plus reference TRBV25-1 and TRBJ1-4, the full variable domain is EADIYQTPRYLVIGTGKKITLECSQTMGHDKMYWYQQDPGMELHLIHYSYGVNSTEKGDLSSESTVSRIRTEHFPLTLESARPSHTSQYLCASSAAGFATNEKLFFGSGTQLSVL.